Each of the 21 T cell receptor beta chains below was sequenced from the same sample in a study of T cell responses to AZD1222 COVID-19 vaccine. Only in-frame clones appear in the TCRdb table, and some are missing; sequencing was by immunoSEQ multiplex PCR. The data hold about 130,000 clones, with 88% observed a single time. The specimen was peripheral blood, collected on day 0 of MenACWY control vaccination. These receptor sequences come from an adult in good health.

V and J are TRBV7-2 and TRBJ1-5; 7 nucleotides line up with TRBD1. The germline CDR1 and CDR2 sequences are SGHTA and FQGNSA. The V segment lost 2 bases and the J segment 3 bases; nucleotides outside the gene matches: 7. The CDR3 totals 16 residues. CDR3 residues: CASSLLGGQVNQPQHF. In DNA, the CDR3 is TGTGCCAGCAGCTTATTAGGGGGCCAGGTCAATCAGCCCCAGCATTTT. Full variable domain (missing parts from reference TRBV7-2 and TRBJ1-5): GAGVSQSPSNKVTEKGKDVELRCDPISGHTALYWYRQSLGQGLEFLIYFQGNSAPDKSGLPSDRFSAERTGGSVSTLTIQRTQQEDSAVYLCASSLLGGQVNQPQHFGDGTRLSIL.

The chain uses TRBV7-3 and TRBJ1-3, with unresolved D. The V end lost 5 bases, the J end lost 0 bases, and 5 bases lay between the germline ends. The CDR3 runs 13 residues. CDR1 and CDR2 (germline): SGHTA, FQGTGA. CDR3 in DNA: TGTGCCAGCAGCCCCACCTCTGGAAACACCATATATTTT. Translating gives CASSPTSGNTIYF.

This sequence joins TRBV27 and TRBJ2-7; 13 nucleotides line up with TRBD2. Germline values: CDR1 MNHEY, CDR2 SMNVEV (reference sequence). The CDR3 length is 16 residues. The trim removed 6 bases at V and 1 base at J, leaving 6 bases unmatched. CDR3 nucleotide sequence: TGTGCCAGCAGGAGAGGGGGACTAGCGGGATCCTACGAGCAGTACTTC. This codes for CASRRGGLAGSYEQYF.

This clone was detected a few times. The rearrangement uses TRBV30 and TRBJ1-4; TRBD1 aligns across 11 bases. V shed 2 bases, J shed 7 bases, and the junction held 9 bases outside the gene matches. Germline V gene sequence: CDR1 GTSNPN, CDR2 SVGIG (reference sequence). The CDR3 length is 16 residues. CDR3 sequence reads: CAWSSGQGAGGEKLFF. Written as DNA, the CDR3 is TGTGCCTGGAGTAGCGGACAGGGGGCAGGGGGTGAAAAACTGTTTTTT.

The chain's CDR3 is CASSLAPGAGKGYTF. The CDR3 DNA reads TGCGCCAGCAGCTTGGCCCCGGGGGCTGGGAAAGGCTACACCTTC. The chain links TRBV5-1 to TRBJ1-2; D perhaps matches TRBD1 (6 bases). CDR1 SGHRS and CDR2 YFSETQ come from the germline V gene. The V and J ends lost 0 bases and 8 bases respectively, with 17 bases between them. This CDR3 comprises 15 residues.

The CDR3 nucleotides read TGTGCCAGCAGCCGGACTAGCGGGCGATACGAGCAGTACTTC. Translating gives CASSRTSGRYEQYF. This sequence joins TRBV3-1 (or the pseudogene TRBV3-2) and TRBJ2-7, with TRBD2 matching over 11 bases. The CDR3 spans 14 residues. In germline, CDR1 is LGHDT, CDR2 YNNKEL (reference sequence). J gave up 4 bases and V 4 bases, and 3 bases lay outside the gene matches.

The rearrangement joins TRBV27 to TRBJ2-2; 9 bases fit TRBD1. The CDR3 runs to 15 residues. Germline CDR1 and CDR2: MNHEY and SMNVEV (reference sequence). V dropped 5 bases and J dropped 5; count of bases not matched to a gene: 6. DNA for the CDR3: TGTGCCAGCAGTCAACGAGGACAGGGGACCGGGGAGCTGTTTTTT. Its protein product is CASSQRGQGTGELFF.

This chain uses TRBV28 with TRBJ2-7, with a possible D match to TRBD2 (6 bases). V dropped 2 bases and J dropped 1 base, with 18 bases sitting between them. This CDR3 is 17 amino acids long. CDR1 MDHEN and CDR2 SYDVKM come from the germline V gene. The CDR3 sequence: CASSLLAGRGLSYEQYF. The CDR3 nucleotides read TGTGCCAGCAGTTTACTTGCGGGACGAGGACTTTCCTACGAGCAGTACTTC. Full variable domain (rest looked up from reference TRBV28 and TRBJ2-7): DVKVTQSSRYLVKRTGEKVFLECVQDMDHENMFWYRQDPGLGLRLIYFSYDVKMKEKGDIPEGYSVSREKKERFSLILESASTNQTSMYLCASSLLAGRGLSYEQYFGPGTRLTVT.

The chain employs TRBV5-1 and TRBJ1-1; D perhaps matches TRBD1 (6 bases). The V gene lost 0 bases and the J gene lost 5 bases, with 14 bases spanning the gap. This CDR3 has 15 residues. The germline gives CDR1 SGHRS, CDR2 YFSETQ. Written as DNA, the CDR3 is TGCGCCAGCAGCTTGGCCAGGGGAGGAGGTACTGAAGCTTTCTTT. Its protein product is CASSLARGGGTEAFF.

CDR3 DNA sequence: TGCGCCAGCAGCTTGGGACTAGCGGGACCATCCTACGAGCAGTACTTC. Translation: CASSLGLAGPSYEQYF. The V and J genes are TRBV5-1 and TRBJ2-7; 11 nucleotides line up with TRBD2. V shed 0 bases, J shed 1 base, and the junction held 3 bases outside the gene matches. CDR1 is SGHRS and CDR2 is YFSETQ in the germline V gene. This CDR3 has 16 amino acids.

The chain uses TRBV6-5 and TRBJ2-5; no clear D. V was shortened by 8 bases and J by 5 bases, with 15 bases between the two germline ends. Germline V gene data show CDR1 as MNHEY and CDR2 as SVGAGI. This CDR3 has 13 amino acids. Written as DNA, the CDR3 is TGTGCCAGCCAGCCTTGGGGTAGCGAGACCCAGTACTTC. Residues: CASQPWGSETQYF.

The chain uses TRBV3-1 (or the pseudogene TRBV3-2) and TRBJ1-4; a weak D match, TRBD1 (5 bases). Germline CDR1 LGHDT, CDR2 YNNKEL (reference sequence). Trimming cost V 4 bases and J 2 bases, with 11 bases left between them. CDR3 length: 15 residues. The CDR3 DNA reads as TGTGCCAGCAGCCCGTATGGGGGGACTAATGAAAAACTGTTTTTT. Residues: CASSPYGGTNEKLFF.

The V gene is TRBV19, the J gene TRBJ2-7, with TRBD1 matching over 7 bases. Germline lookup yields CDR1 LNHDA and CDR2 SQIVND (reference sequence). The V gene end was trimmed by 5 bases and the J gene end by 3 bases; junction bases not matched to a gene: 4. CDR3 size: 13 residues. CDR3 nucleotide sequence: TGTGCCAGTAGTGGGGACAGTGGCTACGAGCAGTACTTC. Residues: CASSGDSGYEQYF.

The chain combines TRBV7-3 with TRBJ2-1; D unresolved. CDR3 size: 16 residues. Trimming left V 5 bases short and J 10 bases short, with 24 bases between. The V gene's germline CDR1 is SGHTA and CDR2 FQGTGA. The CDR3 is CASSPLGRSLFKEQFF. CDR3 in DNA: TGTGCCAGCAGCCCCCTCGGCAGGTCCCTATTCAAAGAGCAGTTCTTC.

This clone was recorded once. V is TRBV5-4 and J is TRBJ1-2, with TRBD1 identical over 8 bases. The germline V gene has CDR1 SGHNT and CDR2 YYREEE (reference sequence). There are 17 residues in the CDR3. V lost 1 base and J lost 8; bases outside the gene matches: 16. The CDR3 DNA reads TGTGCCAGCAGCTTGATACCAGGGGGCTCGCGGGTGGAAGGCTACACCTTC. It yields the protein CASSLIPGGSRVEGYTF. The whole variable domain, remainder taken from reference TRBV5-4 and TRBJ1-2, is ETGVTQSPTHLIKTRGQQVTLRCSSQSGHNTVSWYQQALGQGPQFIFQYYREEENGRGNFPPRFSGLQFPNYSSELNVNALELDDSALYLCASSLIPGGSRVEGYTFGSGTRLTVV.

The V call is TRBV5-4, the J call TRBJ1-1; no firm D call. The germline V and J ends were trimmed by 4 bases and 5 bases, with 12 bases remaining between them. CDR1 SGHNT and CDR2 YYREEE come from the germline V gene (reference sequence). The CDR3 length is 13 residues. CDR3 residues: CASSKEFGTEAFF. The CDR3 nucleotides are TGTGCCAGCAGCAAGGAGTTTGGGACTGAAGCTTTCTTT.

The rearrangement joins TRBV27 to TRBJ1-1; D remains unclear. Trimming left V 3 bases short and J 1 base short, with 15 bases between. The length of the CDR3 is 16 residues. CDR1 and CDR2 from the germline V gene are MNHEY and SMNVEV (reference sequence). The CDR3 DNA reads TGTGCCAGCAGTTTTGCCCGGAGGACTGAGAACACTGAAGCTTTCTTT. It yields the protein CASSFARRTENTEAFF.

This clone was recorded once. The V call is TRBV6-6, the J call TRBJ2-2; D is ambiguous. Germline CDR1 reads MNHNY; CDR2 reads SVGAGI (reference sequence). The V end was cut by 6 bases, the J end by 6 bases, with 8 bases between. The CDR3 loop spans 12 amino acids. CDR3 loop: CASRDRPGELFF. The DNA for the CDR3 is TGTGCCAGCAGGGACCGTCCCGGGGAGCTGTTTTTT.

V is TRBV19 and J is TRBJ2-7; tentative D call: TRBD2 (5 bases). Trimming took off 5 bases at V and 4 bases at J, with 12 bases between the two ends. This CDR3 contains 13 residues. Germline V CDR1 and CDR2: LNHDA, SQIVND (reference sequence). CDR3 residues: CASSRGREYEQYF. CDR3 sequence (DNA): TGTGCCAGTAGTCGTGGACGGGAATACGAGCAGTACTTC.

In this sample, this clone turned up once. The CDR3 nucleotides are TGTGCCAGCAGCTTAAGGGGGGGAGGACTCTACTTC. Encoded protein: CASSLRGGGLYF. The V call is TRBV7-8, the J call TRBJ2-7, with TRBD2 as a possible D gene (7 bases). There are 12 residues in the CDR3. Deletions cut 2 bases from V and 13 bases from J, with 15 bases between. The germline V gene has CDR1 SGHVS and CDR2 FQNEAQ.

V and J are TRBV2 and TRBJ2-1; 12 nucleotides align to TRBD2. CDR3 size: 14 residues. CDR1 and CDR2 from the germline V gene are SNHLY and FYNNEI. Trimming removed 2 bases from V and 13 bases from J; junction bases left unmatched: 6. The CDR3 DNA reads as TGTGCCAGCAGTGAAACCTCAGGACTAGCGGGACAGTTCTTC. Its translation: CASSETSGLAGQFF.